Below are 20 T cell receptor beta chains sequenced from a single sample in a study of OX40 agonist ivuxolimab in advanced cancers. The method was immunoSEQ multiplex PCR; TCRdb's version includes in-frame clones alone and lacks a portion of them. This table holds tens of thousands of clones, 85% to 90% found once. Sequences were derived from CD4+ or CD8+ T cells sorted from blood, sampled in a trial of the OX40 agonist ivuxolimab. All receptors come from an adult with an advanced solid tumor such as melanoma, head and neck, liver or kidney cancer.

The chain recombines TRBV19 with TRBJ1-5; weak D call: TRBD1 (6 bases). CDR3 size: 15 residues. Trimming left V 5 bases short and J 5 bases short, with 16 bases between. Germline-derived CDR1 and CDR2 are LNHDA and SQIVND (reference sequence). In DNA, the CDR3 is TGTGCCAGTAGTCTCGCAGGGGCCGGCCATCAGCCCCAGCATTTT. This codes for CASSLAGAGHQPQHF.

The gene calls are TRBV30 and TRBJ2-7; D is possibly TRBD2 (7 bases). The CDR3 runs to 13 residues. With 5 bases removed from V and 0 bases from J, the gap between germline ends came to 11 bases. Per germline, CDR1 GTSNPN and CDR2 SVGIG (reference sequence). CDR3 bases: TGTGCCTGGGCGGGGGCATACTCCTACGAGCAGTACTTC. This gives the protein CAWAGAYSYEQYF.

The chain has TRBV19 and TRBJ1-6; D gene ambiguous. CDR3 length: 17 amino acids. Germline CDR1 LNHDA, CDR2 SQIVND (reference sequence). Trimming pared 7 bases from V and 0 bases from J, leaving 16 bases between. CDR3 bases: TGTGCCAGTATCACCGACCATCCTAGCTCCTATAATTCACCCCTCCACTTT. Protein product: CASITDHPSSYNSPLHF.

The V and J genes are TRBV7-9 and TRBJ1-1; D not certain. Between the trimmed V and J ends, which lost 5 bases and 0 bases, there was a span of 10 bases. Germline CDR1 reads SEHNR; CDR2 reads FQNEAQ (reference sequence). The CDR3 is made up of 14 amino acids. CDR3 residues: CASSLGGLNTEAFF. CDR3 in DNA: TGTGCCAGCAGCCTAGGAGGACTGAACACTGAAGCTTTCTTT. The variable domain in full, completed from reference TRBV7-9 and TRBJ1-1, reads DTGVSQNPRHKITKRGQNVTFRCDPISEHNRLYWYRQTLGQGPEFLTYFQNEAQLEKSRLLSDRFSAERPKGSFSTLEIQRTEQGDSAMYLCASSLGGLNTEAFFGQGTRLTVV.

This chain joins TRBV9 and TRBJ2-3; D remains unclear. V shed 0 bases and J shed 4 bases, with 9 bases lying between them. In germline, CDR1 is SGDLS, CDR2 YYNGEE. The CDR3 covers 14 residues. CDR3 residues: CASSVGPGPDTQYF. The DNA of the CDR3 is TGTGCCAGCAGCGTAGGCCCCGGACCAGATACGCAGTATTTT.

The rearrangement links TRBV7-6 to TRBJ2-3; D perhaps matches TRBD2 (6 bases). In germline, CDR1 is SGHVS, CDR2 FNYEAQ. V shed 4 bases and J shed 5 bases, with 13 bases lying between them. The CDR3 spans 14 residues. CDR3 DNA: TGTGCCAGCAGCTCCGGGACTTCGGGAGATACGCAGTATTTT. This translates into CASSSGTSGDTQYF.

This chain uses TRBV19 with TRBJ2-2, with D possibly being TRBD2 (5 bases). The CDR3 is made up of 14 amino acids. Germline CDR1 LNHDA, CDR2 SQIVND (reference sequence). Between the trimmed V and J ends, which lost 3 bases and 5 bases, there was a span of 10 bases. CDR3 sequence (DNA): TGTGCCAGTAGTATCGCACCGGGGACCGGGGAGCTGTTTTTT. It encodes CASSIAPGTGELFF. Looking up the rest from reference TRBV19 and TRBJ2-2 gives the full variable domain: DGGITQSPKYLFRKEGQNVTLSCEQNLNHDAMYWYRQDPGQGLRLIYYSQIVNDFQKGDIAEGYSVSREKKESFPLTVTSAQKNPTAFYLCASSIAPGTGELFFGEGSRLTVL.

This rearrangement joins TRBV19 to TRBJ2-1; 9 nucleotides align to TRBD1. This CDR3 is built from 16 residues. The V and J ends lost 5 bases and 8 bases, in that order; junction bases with no gene match: 13. Germline V lookup: CDR1 LNHDA, CDR2 SQIVND (reference sequence). CDR3 in DNA: TGTGCCAGTAGTGCCGCCCCGGGACAGGGTAGGGATGAGCAGTTCTTC. Translated, it gives CASSAAPGQGRDEQFF. The variable domain in full, completed from reference TRBV19 and TRBJ2-1, reads DGGITQSPKYLFRKEGQNVTLSCEQNLNHDAMYWYRQDPGQGLRLIYYSQIVNDFQKGDIAEGYSVSREKKESFPLTVTSAQKNPTAFYLCASSAAPGQGRDEQFFGPGTRLTVL.

This chain connects TRBV2 to TRBJ1-1; 9 nucleotides align to TRBD1. The CDR3 has 15 residues. The germline V gene encodes CDR1 SNHLY and CDR2 FYNNEI. Losses at the gene ends were 4 bases for V and 1 base for J; bases not matched to a gene: 4. Here the CDR3 DNA reads TGTGCCAGCAGTGTGGAACAGGGGGCGAACACTGAAGCTTTCTTT. Amino acids: CASSVEQGANTEAFF.

This clone appeared a single time. The chain carries TRBV5-6 and TRBJ2-5; D unclear. The CDR3 consists of 11 residues. In germline, CDR1 is SGHDT, CDR2 YYEEEE. The V gene lost 2 bases and the J gene lost 2 bases, with 1 base spanning the gap. Here the CDR3 DNA reads TGTGCCAGCAGCTTTCAAGAGACCCAGTACTTC. Translating it yields CASSFQETQYF. Looking up the rest from reference TRBV5-6 and TRBJ2-5 gives the full variable domain: DAGVTQSPTHLIKTRGQQVTLRCSPKSGHDTVSWYQQALGQGPQFIFQYYEEEERQRGNFPDRFSGHQFPNYSSELNVNALLLGDSALYLCASSFQETQYFGPGTRLLVL.

The chain combines TRBV28 with TRBJ1-2, with 7 bases that match TRBD1. The trim removed 5 bases at V and 5 bases at J, leaving 14 bases unmatched. CDR1 and CDR2 from the germline V gene are MDHEN and SYDVKM. The length of the CDR3 is 16 residues. For the CDR3, the DNA is TGTGCCAGCAGTCCCTATTACAGGGGTCAGGGGTATGGCTACACCTTC. Amino acids: CASSPYYRGQGYGYTF.

The genes are TRBV15 and TRBJ1-3; D unclear. Germline V gene lookup returns CDR1 LNHNV and CDR2 YYDKDF (reference sequence). This CDR3 comprises 15 residues. Trimming left V 0 bases short and J 2 bases short, with 8 bases between. The CDR3 region is CATSRDPRAGNTIYF. In DNA, the CDR3 is TGTGCCACCAGCAGAGATCCCCGTGCTGGAAACACCATATATTTT.

The gene calls are TRBV21-1 and TRBJ2-7; TRBD1 is taken as the D call from the table, unchecked against the DNA. TRBV21-1 represents a pseudogene. The CDR3 covers 13 residues. CDR3 nucleotide sequence: TGTGCCAGCAGCAAAGACCCAGGTTACGAGCAGTACTTC. Its translation: CASSKDPGYEQYF.

The rearrangement links TRBV18 to TRBJ1-1; D call uncertain. The CDR3 sequence is 12 residues long. The germline CDR1 and CDR2 sequences are KGHSH and LQKENI. Trimming removed 2 bases from V and 1 base from J, with 2 bases in between. The CDR3 protein is CASSPWNTEAFF. The CDR3 nucleotides read TGTGCCAGCTCACCATGGAACACTGAAGCTTTCTTT.

In DNA form, the CDR3 reads TGTGCCAGCAGCCGCGGACAGGGTGGGGCCCTCTACGAGCAGTACTTC. Translation gives CASSRGQGGALYEQYF. The chain links TRBV14 to TRBJ2-7; TRBD1 agrees at 8 bases. With 4 bases clipped from V and 3 bases from J, the junction kept 11 bases outside the gene matches. The CDR3 contains 16 residues. Germline CDR1 and CDR2: SGHDN and FVKESK.

The chain joins TRBV7-3 to TRBJ2-1; 8 bases are shared with TRBD2. CDR3 size: 16 residues. With V trimmed by 1 base and J by 8 bases, 10 bases remained unmatched. Germline lookup yields CDR1 SGHTA and CDR2 FQGTGA. The CDR3 sequence is CASSLNAAGGVYEQFF. As DNA, the CDR3 is TGTGCCAGCAGCTTAAATGCCGCGGGAGGAGTCTATGAGCAGTTCTTC. Full variable domain (remainder filled in from reference TRBV7-3 and TRBJ2-1): GAGVSQTPSNKVTEKGKYVELRCDPISGHTALYWYRQSLGQGPEFLIYFQGTGAADDSGLPNDRFFAVRPEGSVSTLKIQRTERGDSAVYLCASSLNAAGGVYEQFFGPGTRLTVL.

This clone was detected only once. The chain is built from TRBV7-2 and TRBJ2-1; D is possibly TRBD2 (6 bases). Trimming shortened V by 2 bases and J by 3 bases, and 20 bases separated the two germline ends. The CDR3 consists of 18 residues. Germline CDR1 reads SGHTA; CDR2 reads FQGNSA. CDR3 region: CASSLKSPGGANYNEQFF. CDR3 DNA sequence: TGTGCCAGCAGCTTAAAGTCCCCCGGGGGAGCGAACTACAATGAGCAGTTCTTC.

This rearrangement joins TRBV15 to TRBJ1-2; D gene ambiguous. This CDR3 comprises 15 residues. Trimming removed 4 bases at V and 7 bases at J, with 19 bases between. In germline, CDR1 is LNHNV, CDR2 YYDKDF (reference sequence). The CDR3 DNA sequence: TGTGCCACCAGCACGAGTTGGACGGAGCGGGGTGGCTACACCTTC. Encoded protein: CATSTSWTERGGYTF. Full variable domain (remainder filled in from reference TRBV15 and TRBJ1-2): DAMVIQNPRYQVTQFGKPVTLSCSQTLNHNVMYWYQQKSSQAPKLLFHYYDKDFNNEADTPDNFQSRRPNTSFCFLDIRSPGLGDTAMYLCATSTSWTERGGYTFGSGTRLTVV.

V gene TRBV6-5 combines with J gene TRBJ2-7, with 8 bases fitting TRBD1. The trim removed 4 bases at V and 2 bases at J, leaving 4 bases unmatched. Germline V gene data show CDR1 as MNHEY and CDR2 as SVGAGI. The CDR3 consists of 14 residues. The CDR3 DNA reads as TGTGCCAGCAGTTCCGGACAGGGCCCCTACGAGCAGTACTTC. Protein product: CASSSGQGPYEQYF.

This chain links TRBV6-6 with TRBJ2-7; TRBD1 might be the D (6 bases). CDR1 is MNHNY and CDR2 is SVGAGI in the germline V gene (reference sequence). V lost 7 bases, J lost 5 bases, and 24 bases lay in between. The CDR3 is 16 amino acids. The CDR3 DNA follows: TGTGCCAGCATCGAAGGGGGATCAGGGAAGTTTAACGAGCAGTACTTC. The encoded protein is CASIEGGSGKFNEQYF.